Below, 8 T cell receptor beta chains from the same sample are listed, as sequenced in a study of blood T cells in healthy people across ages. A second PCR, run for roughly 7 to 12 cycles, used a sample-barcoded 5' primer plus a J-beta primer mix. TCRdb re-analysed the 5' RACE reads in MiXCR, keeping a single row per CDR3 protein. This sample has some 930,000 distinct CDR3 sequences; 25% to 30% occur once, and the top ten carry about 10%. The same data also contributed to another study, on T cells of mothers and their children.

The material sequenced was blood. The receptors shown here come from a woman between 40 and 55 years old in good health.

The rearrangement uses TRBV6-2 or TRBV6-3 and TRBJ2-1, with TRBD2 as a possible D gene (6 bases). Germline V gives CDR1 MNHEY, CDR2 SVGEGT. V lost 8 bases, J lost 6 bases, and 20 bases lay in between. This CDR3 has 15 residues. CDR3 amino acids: CASQKLWGVFNEQFF. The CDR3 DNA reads TGTGCCAGCCAAAAGTTATGGGGGGTTTTCAATGAGCAGTTCTTC.

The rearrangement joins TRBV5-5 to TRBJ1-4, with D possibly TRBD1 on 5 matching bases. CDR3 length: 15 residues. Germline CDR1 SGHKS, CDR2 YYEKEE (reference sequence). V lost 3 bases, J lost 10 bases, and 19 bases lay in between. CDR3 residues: CASSWGEVLEGKLFF. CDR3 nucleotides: TGTGCCAGCAGCTGGGGGGAAGTTTTGGAAGGAAAACTGTTTTTT.

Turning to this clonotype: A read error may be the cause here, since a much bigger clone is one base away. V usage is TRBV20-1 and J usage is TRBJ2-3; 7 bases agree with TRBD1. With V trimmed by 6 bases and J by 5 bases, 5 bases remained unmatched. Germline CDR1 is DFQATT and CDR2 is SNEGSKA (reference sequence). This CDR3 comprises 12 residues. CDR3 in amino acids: CSAGRQGDTQYF. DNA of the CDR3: TGCAGTGCAGGGCGACAGGGAGATACGCAGTATTTT.

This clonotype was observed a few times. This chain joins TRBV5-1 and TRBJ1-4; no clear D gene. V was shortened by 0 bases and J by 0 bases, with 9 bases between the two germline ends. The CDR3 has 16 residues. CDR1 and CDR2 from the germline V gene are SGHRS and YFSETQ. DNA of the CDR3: TGCGCCAGCAGCTTGGGCCCACATACAACTAATGAAAAACTGTTTTTT. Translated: CASSLGPHTTNEKLFF.

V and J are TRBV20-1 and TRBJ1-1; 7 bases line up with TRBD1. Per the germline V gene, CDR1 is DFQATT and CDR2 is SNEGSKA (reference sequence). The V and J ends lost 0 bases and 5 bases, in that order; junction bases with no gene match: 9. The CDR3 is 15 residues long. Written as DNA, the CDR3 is TGCAGTGCTAGAGAGGCCGGGACAGTATCAACTGAAGCTTTCTTT. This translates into CSAREAGTVSTEAFF.

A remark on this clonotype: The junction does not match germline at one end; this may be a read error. CDR3: CASGYGGALYEQYF. CDR3 bases: TGTGCCAGCGGTTACGGGGGGGCCCTCTACGAGCAGTACTTC. This chain uses TRBV6-2 or TRBV6-3 with TRBJ2-7, with 8 bases that match TRBD2. CDR1 and CDR2 from the germline V gene are MNHEY and SVGEGT. There are 14 residues in the CDR3.

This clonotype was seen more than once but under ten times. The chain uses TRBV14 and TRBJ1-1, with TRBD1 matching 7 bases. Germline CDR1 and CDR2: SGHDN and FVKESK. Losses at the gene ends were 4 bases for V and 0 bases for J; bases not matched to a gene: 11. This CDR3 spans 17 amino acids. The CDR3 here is CASSRTQTGRMNTEAFF. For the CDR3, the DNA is TGTGCCAGCAGCCGAACCCAGACAGGGCGCATGAACACTGAAGCTTTCTTT.

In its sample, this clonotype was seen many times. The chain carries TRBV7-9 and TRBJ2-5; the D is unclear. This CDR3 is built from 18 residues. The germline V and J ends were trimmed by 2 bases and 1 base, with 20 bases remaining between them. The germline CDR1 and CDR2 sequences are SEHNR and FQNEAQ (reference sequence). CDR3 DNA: TGTGCCAGCAGCTTAACCAGAATCGATACCTTCGGCCAAGAGACCCAGTACTTC. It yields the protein CASSLTRIDTFGQETQYF.